These 20 T cell receptor beta chains were all obtained from the same sample, sequenced in a study of cytotoxic CD8 clonotypes in ibrutinib-treated CLL. Libraries were prepared by immunoSEQ multiplex PCR; TCRdb keeps only in-frame clonotypes and omits some of them. Counted here are over 70,000 clones, around 79% occurring once; the ten biggest clones make up more than 4.5%. Sequencing used PBMCs, obtained after 12 months of ibrutinib treatment. All receptors derive from a human donor with chronic lymphocytic leukemia.

This clone was recorded only once. The chain recombines TRBV6-5 with TRBJ2-7, with D unclear. The CDR3 runs 14 residues. Trimming left V 2 bases short and J 2 bases short, with 10 bases between. Germline CDR1 MNHEY, CDR2 SVGAGI. CDR3 amino acids: CASSYGDGPYEQYF. The CDR3 region has the DNA TGTGCCAGCAGTTACGGCGACGGCCCCTACGAGCAGTACTTC.

This clone turned up a few times. The chain has TRBV7-3 and TRBJ2-1; D perhaps matches TRBD2 (6 bases). The V and J ends lost 4 bases and 7 bases respectively, with 17 bases between them. CDR3 length: 15 residues. The germline V gene encodes CDR1 SGHTA and CDR2 FQGTGA. CDR3 loop: CASSSRVAGRNEQFF. The CDR3 bases are TGTGCCAGCAGCTCCAGGGTCGCGGGACGGAATGAGCAGTTCTTC.

The chain recombines TRBV7-3 with TRBJ1-1, with D perhaps matching TRBD1 (5 bases). Trimming removed 1 base from V and 6 bases from J, with 15 bases in between. CDR1 and CDR2 from the germline V gene are SGHTA and FQGTGA. This CDR3 has 15 amino acids. CDR3 nucleotide sequence: TGTGCCAGCAGCTTAAACCAGGGTTTGGGAGCTGAAGCTTTCTTT. It is translated as CASSLNQGLGAEAFF.

This chain connects TRBV5-1 to TRBJ1-2; no clear D gene. The CDR3 has 13 residues. The V gene lost 0 bases and the J gene lost 3 bases, with 6 bases spanning the gap. Germline V gene lookup returns CDR1 SGHRS and CDR2 YFSETQ. CDR3 sequence: CASSLDGDYGYTF. The DNA for the CDR3 is TGCGCCAGCAGCTTGGACGGGGACTATGGCTACACCTTC.

The CDR3 DNA is TGTGCCTGGACGTCGGGCTTTCCTCTAGCCAAAAACATTCAGTACTTC. This sequence encodes CAWTSGFPLAKNIQYF. The genes are TRBV30 and TRBJ2-4; D is ambiguous. This CDR3 has 16 residues. V lost 4 bases, J lost 0 bases, and 16 bases lay in between. Germline CDR1 and CDR2: GTSNPN and SVGIG (reference sequence).

V usage is TRBV5-6 and J usage is TRBJ2-5, with 7 bases lining up with TRBD1. After removal of 4 bases from V and 3 bases from J, the junction contained 6 bases not matched to a gene. CDR3 size: 14 residues. Germline loops: CDR1 SGHDT, CDR2 YYEEEE. CDR3 in amino acids: CASSLSGTEETQYF. Written as DNA, the CDR3 is TGTGCCAGCAGCCTATCCGGGACAGAAGAGACCCAGTACTTC.

Written as DNA, the CDR3 is TGTGCCGGGGGGCGGAACACAGATACGCAGTATTTT. Its protein product is CAGGRNTDTQYF. The rearrangement uses TRBV2 and TRBJ2-3; D is possibly TRBD1 or TRBD2 (6 bases each). The length of the CDR3 is 12 residues. Trimming left V 11 bases short and J 2 bases short, with 11 bases between. CDR1 and CDR2 from the germline V gene are SNHLY and FYNNEI. Full variable domain (rest looked up from reference TRBV2 and TRBJ2-3): EPEVTQTPSHQVTQMGQEVILRCVPISNHLYFYWYRQILGQKVEFLVSFYNNEISEKSEIFDDQFSVERPDGSNFTLKIRSTKLEDSAMYFCAGGRNTDTQYFGPGTRLTVL.

V usage is TRBV5-8 and J usage is TRBJ2-3; either TRBD1 or TRBD2 may fit D (7 bases each). Germline V lookup: CDR1 SGHTS, CDR2 YDEGEE. The V end was cut by 3 bases, the J end by 2 bases, with 16 bases between. The CDR3 totals 16 residues. For the CDR3, the DNA is TGTGCCAGCAGCTGGGGGGGACAGCGATACACAGATACGCAGTATTTT. This gives the protein CASSWGGQRYTDTQYF.

The V gene is TRBV29-1, the J gene TRBJ1-1; the D gene is possibly TRBD1 (6 bases). The CDR3 totals 13 residues. Germline CDR1 is SQVTM and CDR2 is ANQGSEA. V lost 6 bases to trimming and J lost 0 bases, with 11 bases between them. The CDR3 DNA sequence: TGCAGCGTGCCAGGGGAGGTGAACACTGAAGCTTTCTTT. Amino acids: CSVPGEVNTEAFF.

The chain is built from TRBV18 and TRBJ1-1; the D is unclear. This CDR3 has 12 residues. Trimming pared 3 bases from V and 11 bases from J, leaving 13 bases between. From germline, CDR1 is KGHSH and CDR2 LQKENI. The CDR3 DNA reads TGTGCCAGCTCACCCCGGGAGGGATGGGCTTTCTTT. It codes for CASSPREGWAFF.

This clone was picked up one time. The chain uses TRBV28 and TRBJ2-3; D is possibly TRBD1 (6 bases). V was shortened by 6 bases and J by 6 bases, with 16 bases between the two germline ends. Germline V lookup: CDR1 MDHEN, CDR2 SYDVKM. CDR3 length: 14 amino acids. The CDR3 region is CASSPGTTHDTQYF. The CDR3 nucleotides read TGTGCCAGCAGCCCGGGGACAACCCATGATACGCAGTATTTT.

This chain connects TRBV5-8 to TRBJ1-5; D is perhaps TRBD1 (5 bases). The V gene's germline CDR1 is SGHTS and CDR2 YDEGEE. Trimming left V 6 bases short and J 7 bases short, with 20 bases between. The CDR3 covers 15 residues. CDR3 residues: CASTPGGPGGQPQHF. As DNA, the CDR3 is TGTGCCAGCACCCCCGGGGGTCCCGGGGGGCAGCCCCAGCATTTT. Full variable domain (rest looked up from reference TRBV5-8 and TRBJ1-5): EAGVTQSPTHLIKTRGQQATLRCSPISGHTSVYWYQQALGLGLQFLLWYDEGEERNRGNFPPRFSGRQFPNYSSELNVNALELEDSALYLCASTPGGPGGQPQHFGDGTRLSIL.

The chain combines TRBV18 with TRBJ1-2; the D gene is possibly TRBD1 (5 bases). CDR3 size: 13 residues. CDR1 is KGHSH, CDR2 LQKENI, per germline. Trimming cost V 2 bases and J 5 bases, with 9 bases left between them. The CDR3 loop reads CASSPGGGYGYTF. Written as DNA, the CDR3 is TGTGCCAGCTCACCAGGGGGTGGGTATGGCTACACCTTC. Supplemented by reference TRBV18 and TRBJ1-2, the full variable domain reads NAGVMQNPRHLVRRRGQEARLRCSPMKGHSHVYWYRQLPEEGLKFMVYLQKENIIDESGMPKERFSAEFPKEGPSILRIQQVVRGDSAAYFCASSPGGGYGYTFGSGTRLTVV.

The rearrangement uses TRBV6-5 and TRBJ1-2; 9 bases align to TRBD1. The CDR3 is made up of 15 amino acids. V shed 6 bases and J 0 bases; nucleotides not matched to a gene: 5. Germline-derived CDR1 and CDR2 are MNHEY and SVGAGI. This CDR3 is CASRGTGTANYGYTF. The CDR3 coding sequence is TGTGCCAGCAGGGGGACAGGGACAGCTAACTATGGCTACACCTTC.

This clone appeared once. V usage is TRBV7-2 and J usage is TRBJ2-7, with a tentative D call TRBD1 (6 bases). Germline V gives CDR1 SGHTA, CDR2 FQGNSA. V was pared by 5 bases and J by 6 bases, with 8 bases between. The CDR3 covers 11 residues. CDR3 in amino acids: CASSTGFEQYF. For the CDR3, the DNA is TGTGCCAGCAGCACAGGGTTCGAGCAGTACTTC.

J is TRBJ2-7 and V is TRBV5-1; TRBD1 or TRBD2 may be the D gene (6 bases each). Trimming shortened V by 0 bases and J by 6 bases, and 16 bases separated the two germline ends. The length of the CDR3 is 15 residues. Germline V CDR1 and CDR2: SGHRS, YFSETQ. The CDR3 protein is CASSLEGPEGGEQYF. The CDR3, as DNA: TGCGCCAGCAGCTTGGAGGGGCCGGAGGGGGGCGAGCAGTACTTC.

J is TRBJ1-1 and V is TRBV7-9; no reliable D call. V shed 5 bases and J shed 7 bases, with 11 bases lying between them. The CDR3 is 12 amino acids. Germline values: CDR1 SEHNR, CDR2 FQNEAQ (reference sequence). CDR3 nucleotides: TGTGCCAGCAGCCCCCAGGCGGGTGAAGCTTTCTTT. The encoded protein is CASSPQAGEAFF.

DNA of the CDR3: TGTGCCAGCAGCAAACTCCCGGGACAGGGGTTCTACGAGCAGTACTTC. This sequence encodes CASSKLPGQGFYEQYF. The chain is built from TRBV7-8 and TRBJ2-7, with 10 bases identical to TRBD1. The CDR3 covers 16 residues. Per germline, CDR1 SGHVS and CDR2 FQNEAQ. After removal of 5 bases from V and 3 bases from J, the junction contained 10 bases not matched to a gene.

This clone showed up just a few times. V is TRBV7-2 and J is TRBJ2-3; D perhaps matches TRBD2 (5 bases). This CDR3 spans 13 amino acids. V gave up 5 bases and J gave up 4 bases, with 10 bases separating them. Germline V lookup: CDR1 SGHTA, CDR2 FQGNSA. This CDR3 is CASSPAGADTQYF. The CDR3 nucleotides read TGTGCCAGCAGCCCCGCCGGGGCAGATACGCAGTATTTT.

This clone was found once. The chain carries TRBV2 and TRBJ1-6; D gene ambiguous. Trimming shortened V by 4 bases and J by 8 bases, and 12 bases separated the two germline ends. The CDR3 runs to 14 residues. In germline, CDR1 is SNHLY, CDR2 FYNNEI. Here the CDR3 reads CASSVVRTDSPLHF. CDR3 bases: TGTGCCAGCAGTGTTGTGCGGACGGATTCACCCCTCCACTTT.